This is a list of T cell receptor beta chains from one sample in a study of technical replicates of blood from a few donors. The data were produced by immunoSEQ multiplex PCR, yet TCRdb's version contains in-frame clones alone and is incomplete. The profile covers 78,000 or so clones, with about nine tenths appearing a single time and 0.35% to 0.45% taken by the ten largest. Sequencing input: T cells isolated from PBMCs. Receptors originate from a human donor in good health. CDR3s include the opening cysteine and the closing phenylalanine or tryptophan.

j_call v_call cdr3_aa
TRBJ2-5 TRBV5-1 CASSTLIWAGDGLQETQYF
TRBJ2-4 TRBV18 CASSPEYGNIQYF
TRBJ2-7 TRBV15 CATSRGLAGGYEQYF
TRBJ2-1 TRBV11-3 CASSKTVYGGEQFF
TRBJ2-1 TRBV4-3 CASSQVVSSGKGEQFF
TRBJ2-7 TRBV4-3 CASSQAEQGIHEQYF
TRBJ2-1 TRBV6-5 CASSFREGGNEQFF
TRBJ1-3 TRBV28 CATFGGPGNTIYF
TRBJ2-3 TRBV7-3 CASSQRAGAKDTQYF
TRBJ2-1 TRBV19 CASSTHGPGDYNEQFF
TRBJ1-2 TRBV28 CASSLNRYYGYTF
TRBJ1-1 TRBV6-5 CASRRRTEAFF
TRBJ1-1 TRBV13 CASSETGGGNTEAFF
TRBJ1-2 TRBV6-5 CASRGGAGYTF
TRBJ2-2 TRBV6-5 CASRKTGRNTGELFF
TRBJ1-1 TRBV25-1 CASSEQNGYTEAFF
TRBJ2-2 TRBV30 CAWSGLQTTGELFF
TRBJ2-2 TRBV5-1 CASILEAAVNTGELFF
TRBJ2-1 TRBV11-3 CASSLDSSYNEQFF
TRBJ2-7 TRBV5-1 CASSFPGQGAHGAFEQYF
TRBJ2-7 TRBV7-2 CASSPGVGYEQYF
TRBJ2-4 TRBV4-1 CASSQELAGEENIQYF
TRBJ2-7 TRBV6-1 CASSDSWSYEQYF
TRBJ2-7 TRBV29-1 CSVVSWDRGLNEQYF
TRBJ2-5 TRBV19 CASSISRDQETQYF
TRBJ2-5 TRBV21-1 CASSPPSSQYF
TRBJ1-5 TRBV19 CASSDRYQPQHF
TRBJ2-7 TRBV5-8 CASSFIVTGGEYF
TRBJ2-1 TRBV28 CASSLEGTGYNEQFF
TRBJ1-5 TRBV19 CASSVGSQPQHF
TRBJ2-5 TRBV19 CASIGPGVGETQYF
TRBJ1-2 TRBV11-1 CASSLLPEEYGYTF
TRBJ2-7 TRBV5-1 CASFDPTDHSYEQYF
TRBJ2-2 TRBV15 CATSRAGDLNTGELFF
TRBJ1-2 TRBV27 CASSRSFLNYYGYTF
TRBJ2-1 TRBV27 CASTKGLDYNEQFF
TRBJ2-7 TRBV4-3 CASSRGQGSYEQYF
TRBJ2-7 TRBV6-5 CATKTGGYEQYF
TRBJ2-7 TRBV25-1 CASTEGGLNGYEQYF
TRBJ2-3 TRBV23-1 CASSSGQGTDTQYF
TRBJ1-2 TRBV6-5 CASSYRLTTGTGYTF
TRBJ2-7 TRBV28 CATASATSGRIYEQYF
TRBJ2-1 TRBV19 CASTPRAGAYNEQFF
TRBJ2-3 TRBV7-3 CASPVHALTDTQYF
TRBJ1-2 TRBV7-9 CASNAREANYGYTF
TRBJ1-2 TRBV28 CASSLLARQASNYGYTF
TRBJ2-3 TRBV9 CASSVEHNSREGPTDTQYF
TRBJ2-5 TRBV20-1 CSAGTGETQYF
TRBJ2-1 TRBV19 CASSPSATYNEQFF
TRBJ1-3 TRBV4-3 CASSQDWGAGNTIYF
TRBJ2-1 TRBV4-1 CASSPLTSNNEQFF
TRBJ2-5 TRBV5-1 CASSLGTGGGETQYF
TRBJ1-3 TRBV9 CASSVEWHSSGNTIYF
TRBJ2-3 TRBV30 CAWSRADTDTQYF
TRBJ2-7 TRBV5-1 CASRWRGDSYEQYF
TRBJ2-5 TRBV10-3 CAISESPGEAAGGPPETQYF
TRBJ2-1 TRBV2 CASSATGLGEQFF